Below, 14 T cell receptor beta chains from the same sample are listed, as sequenced in a study of CD8+ T cells in alopecia areata. The authors extracted RNA and reverse transcribed it into cDNA as the sequencing template. TCRdb's copy holds only in-frame clones and misses some; the assay was immunoSEQ multiplex PCR. This sample has 200,000 to 250,000 clones, with 56% found just once. The sample taken for sequencing was CD8+ T cells sorted from blood. These receptors were taken from a human donor in good health.

The rearrangement links TRBV19 to TRBJ1-5; D remains unclear. Trimming removed 6 bases at V and 4 bases at J, with 7 bases between. The germline CDR1 and CDR2 sequences are LNHDA and SQIVND (reference sequence). CDR3 length: 12 residues. Written as DNA, the CDR3 is TGTGCCAGTAGATCGGGTAATCAGCCCCAGCATTTT. This translates into CASRSGNQPQHF. Filled out from reference TRBV19 and TRBJ1-5, the complete variable domain reads DGGITQSPKYLFRKEGQNVTLSCEQNLNHDAMYWYRQDPGQGLRLIYYSQIVNDFQKGDIAEGYSVSREKKESFPLTVTSAQKNPTAFYLCASRSGNQPQHFGDGTRLSIL.

The V call is TRBV7-6, the J call TRBJ1-4, with D uncertain. The germline V and J ends were trimmed by 5 bases and 2 bases, with 15 bases remaining between them. The CDR3 length is 16 residues. Germline V gene sequence: CDR1 SGHVS, CDR2 FNYEAQ. The CDR3: CASSRRGGWTNEKLFF. The CDR3 bases are TGTGCCAGCAGCCGCCGGGGAGGGTGGACTAATGAAAAACTGTTTTTT.

The chain has TRBV25-1 and TRBJ1-1, with D possibly TRBD1 on 5 matching bases. The V end lost 5 bases, the J end lost 1 base, and 11 bases lay between the germline ends. The CDR3 runs to 14 residues. Germline V lookup: CDR1 MGHDK, CDR2 SYGVNS. CDR3 loop: CASSPRQWNTEAFF. The CDR3 bases are TGTGCCAGCAGTCCTAGACAGTGGAACACTGAAGCTTTCTTT.

V is TRBV2 and J is TRBJ2-4; D not certain. Per germline, CDR1 SNHLY and CDR2 FYNNEI. This CDR3 has 15 amino acids. Between the trimmed V and J ends, which lost 6 bases and 0 bases, there was a span of 12 bases. CDR3 sequence: CASSVDGLAKNIQYF. DNA for the CDR3: TGTGCCAGCAGCGTGGACGGCCTAGCCAAAAACATTCAGTACTTC.

This clone was detected once. This chain uses TRBV5-6 with TRBJ1-1; TRBD1 matches 9 bases. Germline V gives CDR1 SGHDT, CDR2 YYEEEE. V was pared by 3 bases and J by 10 bases, with 13 bases of the junction left unmatched. The CDR3 loop spans 15 amino acids. The CDR3 DNA reads TGTGCCAGCAGCTCCGGGACAGGGCAAGTTTTAGGAGCTTTCTTT. It encodes CASSSGTGQVLGAFF.

The chain couples TRBV9 to TRBJ1-2; a possible D gene is TRBD1 (5 bases). V gave up 0 bases and J gave up 3 bases, with 6 bases separating them. Germline V gene lookup returns CDR1 SGDLS and CDR2 YYNGEE. The CDR3 extends over 13 amino acids. The CDR3 DNA reads TGTGCCAGCAGCGTAGGGGGGTACTATGGCTACACCTTC. This sequence encodes CASSVGGYYGYTF.

The gene calls are TRBV30 and TRBJ1-4; 7 bases line up with TRBD1. V lost 3 bases to trimming and J lost 8 bases; unmatched junction nucleotides: 12. The CDR3 runs 15 residues. Germline CDR1 and CDR2: GTSNPN and SVGIG (reference sequence). The chain's CDR3 is CAWRVRDREYEKLFF. CDR3 sequence (DNA): TGTGCCTGGAGGGTCCGAGACAGGGAATACGAAAAACTGTTTTTT.

This chain connects TRBV2 to TRBJ2-1; the D call may be TRBD1 or TRBD2 (5 bases each). The CDR3 has 12 residues. V dropped 8 bases and J dropped 4 bases, with 9 bases sitting between them. Germline-derived CDR1 and CDR2 are SNHLY and FYNNEI. The CDR3 reads CASPGLYNEQFF. For the CDR3, the DNA is TGTGCCAGCCCGGGGCTATACAATGAGCAGTTCTTC.

The rearrangement links TRBV6-5 to TRBJ2-5; perhaps TRBD2 as D (6 bases). V was cut by 9 bases and J by 1 base, with 9 bases left in between. Per the germline V gene, CDR1 is MNHEY and CDR2 is SVGAGI. This CDR3 is 12 amino acids long. The CDR3 reads CASSGVQETQYF. In DNA, the CDR3 is TGTGCCAGTAGCGGAGTCCAAGAGACCCAGTACTTC.

The chain uses TRBV15 and TRBJ1-4, with 8 bases matching TRBD1. Trimming removed 4 bases from V and 5 bases from J; junction bases left unmatched: 6. Germline V gene sequence: CDR1 LNHNV, CDR2 YYDKDF (reference sequence). This CDR3 is built from 15 residues. In nucleotides, the CDR3 is TGTGCCACCAGCACGCAGGGGGCTGTGAATGAAAAACTGTTTTTT. Its protein product is CATSTQGAVNEKLFF. Drawing the rest from reference TRBV15 and TRBJ1-4, the complete variable domain is DAMVIQNPRYQVTQFGKPVTLSCSQTLNHNVMYWYQQKSSQAPKLLFHYYDKDFNNEADTPDNFQSRRPNTSFCFLDIRSPGLGDTAMYLCATSTQGAVNEKLFFGSGTQLSVL.

There are a few counts of this clone. The chain employs TRBV6-6 and TRBJ2-1, with 12 bases identical to TRBD2. Germline V gives CDR1 MNHNY, CDR2 SVGAGI (reference sequence). V shed 4 bases, J shed 7 bases, and the junction held 8 bases outside the gene matches. The CDR3 sequence is 16 residues long. Here the CDR3 reads CASSSPLAGGGNEQFF. CDR3 nucleotide sequence: TGTGCCAGCAGTTCCCCACTAGCGGGGGGTGGTAATGAGCAGTTCTTC.

This clone appeared a few times. The chain recombines TRBV15 with TRBJ1-6, with D unresolved. The CDR3 is 16 residues long. Trimming left V 0 bases short and J 5 bases short, with 11 bases between. Germline CDR1 reads LNHNV; CDR2 reads YYDKDF (reference sequence). The CDR3 DNA sequence: TGTGCCACCAGCAGAGATCGGGCAACCAATAATTCACCCCTCCACTTT. This gives the protein CATSRDRATNNSPLHF.

J is TRBJ2-3 and V is TRBV6-4; 8 bases map to TRBD2. Germline lookup yields CDR1 MRHNA and CDR2 SNTAGT. The CDR3 is 13 residues long. With 7 bases clipped from V and 3 bases from J, the junction kept 3 bases outside the gene matches. CDR3 nucleotides: TGTGCCAGCAACGGGGGGGAAACAGATACGCAGTATTTT. Residues: CASNGGETDTQYF.

The V and J genes are TRBV27 and TRBJ2-7; TRBD2 might be the D (5 bases). V was shortened by 5 bases and J by 3 bases, with 14 bases between the two germline ends. Germline V gives CDR1 MNHEY, CDR2 SMNVEV (reference sequence). The CDR3 is 14 amino acids. CDR3: CASSPSPGYYEQYF. As DNA, the CDR3 is TGTGCCAGCAGTCCCTCTCCGGGATACTACGAGCAGTACTTC.